This is a list of T cell receptor beta chains from one sample in a study of response to subunit inactivated influenza vaccine. TCRdb reprocessed the RT-PCR reads via MiXCR and lists one record per CDR3 protein. The repertoire holds a few hundred thousand distinct CDR3 sequences, with around 9.9% as singletons. Specimen: PBMCs from blood, collected about 40 days after vaccination. These receptors originate from a man aged 45-65 years who received an inactivated influenza vaccine. The CDR3 runs from the conserved cysteine through the conserved F or W. The D gene is left open where the match is weak. Size tells how often a clone was seen (once, few, many) or the class of an expanded clone, and some rows leave it out.

v_call: TRBV6-2/TRBV6-3; j_call: TRBJ2-2; clone_size: .; d_call: .; cdr3_nt: TGTGCCAGCAGTTACGGCCCCCATCCTACCGGGGAGCTGTTTTTT; cdr3_aa: CASSYGPHPTGELFF
v_call: TRBV6-2/TRBV6-3; j_call: TRBJ2-2; clone_size: .; d_call: TRBD2; cdr3_nt: TGTGCCAGCAGTCAGGGACTAGCGGGAGACCACACCGGGGAGCTGTTTTTT; cdr3_aa: CASSQGLAGDHTGELFF
v_call: TRBV29-1; j_call: TRBJ2-7; clone_size: many; d_call: TRBD1; cdr3_nt: TGCAGCGTCTCACAGGGGGCCCGGACCTACGAGCAGTACTTC; cdr3_aa: CSVSQGARTYEQYF
v_call: TRBV20-1; j_call: TRBJ1-4; clone_size: .; d_call: .; cdr3_nt: TGCAGTGCTAGTCCCGAGAATGAAAAACTGTTTTTT; cdr3_aa: CSASPENEKLFF
v_call: TRBV7-2; j_call: TRBJ1-2; clone_size: few; d_call: .; cdr3_nt: TGTGCCAGCAGCTTAGGGCGGGGTTTGAGAGGCTACACCTTC; cdr3_aa: CASSLGRGLRGYTF
v_call: TRBV29-1; j_call: TRBJ2-5; clone_size: .; d_call: TRBD1; cdr3_nt: TGCAGCGAACAGACAGGGGATAGGAAGACCCAGTACTTC; cdr3_aa: CSEQTGDRKTQYF
v_call: TRBV5-1; j_call: TRBJ2-7; clone_size: few; d_call: .; cdr3_nt: TGCGCCAGCAGGCAGACTACCTACGAGCAGTACTTC; cdr3_aa: CASRQTTYEQYF
v_call: TRBV5-6; j_call: TRBJ2-5; clone_size: many; d_call: .; cdr3_nt: TGTGCCAGCAGCAGATGGGCGCAAGAGACCCAGTACTTC; cdr3_aa: CASSRWAQETQYF
v_call: TRBV5-1; j_call: TRBJ2-7; clone_size: many; d_call: .; cdr3_nt: TGCGCCAGCAGAGGGGGGGCCCAAGGCACTTACGAGCAGTACTTC; cdr3_aa: CASRGGAQGTYEQYF
v_call: TRBV7-9; j_call: TRBJ2-3; clone_size: .; d_call: .; cdr3_nt: TGTGCCAGCAGCTTGATTCTGGCCGATACGCAGTATTTT; cdr3_aa: CASSLILADTQYF
v_call: TRBV5-1; j_call: TRBJ2-3; clone_size: .; d_call: .; cdr3_nt: TGCGCCAGCAGCCTAGGATATACTTCTAGCACAGATACGCAGTATTTT; cdr3_aa: CASSLGYTSSTDTQYF
v_call: TRBV12-3/TRBV12-4; j_call: TRBJ2-7; clone_size: .; d_call: TRBD2; cdr3_nt: TGTGCCAGCAACCCAGCGGGAGGGCGATACGAGCAGTACTTC; cdr3_aa: CASNPAGGRYEQYF
v_call: TRBV4-2; j_call: TRBJ1-1; clone_size: .; d_call: TRBD1; cdr3_nt: TGTGCCAGCAGCCCCATAGGGACAGAACCGAACACTGAAGCTTTCTTT; cdr3_aa: CASSPIGTEPNTEAFF
v_call: TRBV7-2; j_call: TRBJ2-1; clone_size: many; d_call: TRBD2; cdr3_nt: TGTGCCAGCAGCTTAGAGCTAGCGGGGGACGACAATGAGCAGTTCTTC; cdr3_aa: CASSLELAGDDNEQFF
v_call: TRBV29-1; j_call: TRBJ2-1; clone_size: many; d_call: .; cdr3_nt: TGCAGCGTTGAACTGCGATTGAGCTCCTACAATGAGCAGTTCTTC; cdr3_aa: CSVELRLSSYNEQFF
v_call: TRBV29-1; j_call: TRBJ1-5; clone_size: .; d_call: TRBD1; cdr3_nt: TGCAGCGTTCGGACAGGGGGCGGTCAGCCCCAGCATTTT; cdr3_aa: CSVRTGGGQPQHF
v_call: TRBV24-1; j_call: TRBJ2-7; clone_size: .; d_call: .; cdr3_nt: TGTGCCACCAGTGGAAGGGGTCGCCACGAGCAGTACTTC; cdr3_aa: CATSGRGRHEQYF
v_call: TRBV7-9; j_call: TRBJ2-2; clone_size: .; d_call: .; cdr3_nt: TGTGCCAGCAGCTTCGGCAGACCTCTGAACACCGGGGAGCTGTTTTTT; cdr3_aa: CASSFGRPLNTGELFF
v_call: TRBV12-5; j_call: TRBJ2-5; clone_size: few; d_call: .; cdr3_nt: TGTGCTAGTGAAGAGACCCAGTACTTC; cdr3_aa: CASEETQYF
v_call: TRBV7-2; j_call: TRBJ1-1; clone_size: many; d_call: .; cdr3_nt: TGTGCCAGCAGCTTAGCTGTGGGCTTGAACACTGAAGCTTTCTTT; cdr3_aa: CASSLAVGLNTEAFF
v_call: TRBV9; j_call: TRBJ2-1; clone_size: few; d_call: .; cdr3_nt: TGTGCCAGCAGCGTCTATCCCGTTAATGAGCAGTTCTTC; cdr3_aa: CASSVYPVNEQFF
v_call: TRBV12-3/TRBV12-4; j_call: TRBJ2-5; clone_size: many; d_call: .; cdr3_nt: TGTGCCAGCAGTTTATTCGGGGGACTCCAAGAGACCCAGTACTTC; cdr3_aa: CASSLFGGLQETQYF
v_call: TRBV7-2; j_call: TRBJ2-5; clone_size: many; d_call: TRBD2; cdr3_nt: TGTGCCAGCAGCTTAAACCAGGGAGGGTTGGCCCAGTACTTC; cdr3_aa: CASSLNQGGLAQYF
v_call: TRBV19; j_call: TRBJ2-1; clone_size: few; d_call: TRBD2; cdr3_nt: TGTGCCAGTAGTATGCGGGCTAGCGGGAGATTCAATGAGCAGTTCTTC; cdr3_aa: CASSMRASGRFNEQFF
v_call: TRBV3-1; j_call: TRBJ2-1; clone_size: .; d_call: TRBD2; cdr3_nt: TGTGCCAGCAGCCAAGTCACGGGGAGGGCGGGACTCTCCTACAATGAGCAGTTCTTC; cdr3_aa: CASSQVTGRAGLSYNEQFF
v_call: TRBV4-3; j_call: TRBJ2-7; clone_size: many; d_call: .; cdr3_nt: TGCGCCAGCAGCCAAGAACCGGGTCACCAGCCCTACGAGCAGTACTTC; cdr3_aa: CASSQEPGHQPYEQYF
v_call: TRBV20-1; j_call: TRBJ2-5; clone_size: few; d_call: TRBD1; cdr3_nt: TGCAGTGCTAGTCCGAAAACCGGGACAGGGAAGGAGACCCAGTACTTC; cdr3_aa: CSASPKTGTGKETQYF
v_call: TRBV6-2/TRBV6-3; j_call: TRBJ1-1; clone_size: .; d_call: .; cdr3_nt: TGTGCCAGCACCAGGAGCACTGAAGCTTTCTTT; cdr3_aa: CASTRSTEAFF
v_call: TRBV7-8; j_call: TRBJ1-5; clone_size: many; d_call: TRBD1; cdr3_nt: TGTGCCAGCAGCTTACTTCCGGGACAGGGGGTTCAGCCCCAGCATTTT; cdr3_aa: CASSLLPGQGVQPQHF
v_call: TRBV7-3; j_call: TRBJ2-1; clone_size: many; d_call: .; cdr3_nt: TGTGCCAGCAGCATCTCTGGACGGTACAATGAGCAGTTCTTC; cdr3_aa: CASSISGRYNEQFF
v_call: TRBV20-1; j_call: TRBJ2-5; clone_size: many; d_call: .; cdr3_nt: TGCAGTGCTGGAGCCCAGGACCTAGCGCCGCGGGAGACCCAGTACTTC; cdr3_aa: CSAGAQDLAPRETQYF
v_call: TRBV7-9; j_call: TRBJ2-7; clone_size: few; d_call: .; cdr3_nt: TGTGCCAGCAGCTTTCAGGGGGGGAGCTACGAGCAGTACTTC; cdr3_aa: CASSFQGGSYEQYF
v_call: TRBV6-5; j_call: TRBJ2-7; clone_size: few; d_call: .; cdr3_nt: TGTGCCAGCAGTTATGGTTCGGGAGTGATTTACGAGCAGTACTTC; cdr3_aa: CASSYGSGVIYEQYF
v_call: TRBV5-1; j_call: TRBJ2-5; clone_size: many; d_call: .; cdr3_nt: TGCGCCAGCAGTACCAAAGGATCCCAGGAGACCCAGTACTTC; cdr3_aa: CASSTKGSQETQYF
v_call: TRBV10-3; j_call: TRBJ2-1; clone_size: .; d_call: TRBD2; cdr3_nt: TGTGCCATCAGTGAGTTCAGCGGGAGTTCCAATGAGCAGTTCTTC; cdr3_aa: CAISEFSGSSNEQFF
v_call: TRBV28; j_call: TRBJ1-2; clone_size: few; d_call: TRBD1; cdr3_nt: TGTGCCAGCAGCACGCCGGACAGGGACTATGGCTACACCTTC; cdr3_aa: CASSTPDRDYGYTF
v_call: TRBV10-1; j_call: TRBJ1-4; clone_size: few; d_call: .; cdr3_nt: TGCGCCAGCAGTGACAGGGGCGAAGATGAAAAACTGTTTTTT; cdr3_aa: CASSDRGEDEKLFF
v_call: TRBV19; j_call: TRBJ2-2; clone_size: .; d_call: .; cdr3_nt: TGTGCCAGTAGTATTCAGGTCGGAGTCACCGGGGAGCTGTTTTTT; cdr3_aa: CASSIQVGVTGELFF
v_call: TRBV27; j_call: TRBJ2-4; clone_size: many; d_call: TRBD2; cdr3_nt: TGTGCCAGCAGTTCAGGCGGGGCCGGGAGGGCCATTCAGTACTTC; cdr3_aa: CASSSGGAGRAIQYF
v_call: TRBV5-5; j_call: TRBJ2-1; clone_size: many; d_call: .; cdr3_nt: TGTGCCAGCAGCCTAGAGGGGGGTCGATACAATGAGCAGTTCTTC; cdr3_aa: CASSLEGGRYNEQFF
v_call: TRBV7-2; j_call: TRBJ1-1; clone_size: few; d_call: .; cdr3_nt: TGTGCCAGCAACCAGGTTAGGGGCACTGAAGCTTTCTTT; cdr3_aa: CASNQVRGTEAFF
v_call: TRBV29-1; j_call: TRBJ1-1; clone_size: many; d_call: .; cdr3_nt: TGCAGCGTTGAAGTTAACACCAACACTGAAGCTTTCTTT; cdr3_aa: CSVEVNTNTEAFF
v_call: TRBV10-2; j_call: TRBJ2-4; clone_size: few; d_call: TRBD2; cdr3_nt: TGCGCCAGCAGTGACCCTACACGGGGGGTTCCCATTCAGTACTTC; cdr3_aa: CASSDPTRGVPIQYF
v_call: TRBV28; j_call: TRBJ2-2; clone_size: .; d_call: .; cdr3_nt: TGTGCCAGCAGTTTTAACTCAGCGACCGGGGAGCTGTTTTTT; cdr3_aa: CASSFNSATGELFF
v_call: TRBV4-3; j_call: TRBJ2-7; clone_size: .; d_call: .; cdr3_nt: TGCGCCAGCAGCCGACAGGTGCTTCGGGGGGAGCAGTACTTC; cdr3_aa: CASSRQVLRGEQYF
v_call: TRBV11-3; j_call: TRBJ1-1; clone_size: .; d_call: TRBD1; cdr3_nt: TGTGCCAGCAGCTACTCGGGACAGACGAACACTGAAGCTTTCTTT; cdr3_aa: CASSYSGQTNTEAFF
v_call: TRBV7-2; j_call: TRBJ2-5; clone_size: .; d_call: .; cdr3_nt: TGTGCCAGCAGCCGACAGGGAGGGGTAGAGACCCAGTACTTC; cdr3_aa: CASSRQGGVETQYF
v_call: TRBV7-9; j_call: TRBJ2-7; clone_size: few; d_call: .; cdr3_nt: TGTGCCAGCAGCGCAACTAGCAGACCCTACGAGCAGTACTTC; cdr3_aa: CASSATSRPYEQYF
v_call: TRBV5-1; j_call: TRBJ2-1; clone_size: many; d_call: TRBD2; cdr3_nt: TGCGCCAGCAGCTACACTAGCGGGAACCACAATGAGCAGTTCTTC; cdr3_aa: CASSYTSGNHNEQFF
v_call: TRBV20-1; j_call: TRBJ2-7; clone_size: few; d_call: TRBD1; cdr3_nt: TGCAGTGCTACCGCCCGGGACAGGTCTTCCTACGAGCAGTACTTC; cdr3_aa: CSATARDRSSYEQYF
v_call: TRBV6-5; j_call: TRBJ1-2; clone_size: few; d_call: .; cdr3_nt: TGTGCCAGCAGTTACGTATCGGAATTCCGCTATGGCTACACCTTC; cdr3_aa: CASSYVSEFRYGYTF